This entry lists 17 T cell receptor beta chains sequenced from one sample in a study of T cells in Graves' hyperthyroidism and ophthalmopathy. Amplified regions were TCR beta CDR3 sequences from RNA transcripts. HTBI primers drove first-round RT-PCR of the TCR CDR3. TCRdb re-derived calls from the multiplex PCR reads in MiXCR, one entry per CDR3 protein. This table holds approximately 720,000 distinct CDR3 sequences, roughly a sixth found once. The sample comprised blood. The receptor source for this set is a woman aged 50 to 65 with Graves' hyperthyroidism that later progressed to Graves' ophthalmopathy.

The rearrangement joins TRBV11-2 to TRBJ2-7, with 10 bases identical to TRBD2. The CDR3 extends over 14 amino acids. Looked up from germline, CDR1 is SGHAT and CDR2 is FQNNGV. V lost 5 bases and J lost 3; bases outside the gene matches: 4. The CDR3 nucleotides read TGTGCCAGCAGCCCTGGGACTAGCGTCTACGAGCAGTACTTC. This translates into CASSPGTSVYEQYF.

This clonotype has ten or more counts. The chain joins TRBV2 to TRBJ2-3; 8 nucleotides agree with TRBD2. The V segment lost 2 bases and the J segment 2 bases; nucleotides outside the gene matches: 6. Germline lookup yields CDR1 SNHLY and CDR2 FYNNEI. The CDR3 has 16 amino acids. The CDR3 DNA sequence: TGTGCCAGCAGTGAAATAGCGGGGCTACTCACAGATACGCAGTATTTT. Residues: CASSEIAGLLTDTQYF.

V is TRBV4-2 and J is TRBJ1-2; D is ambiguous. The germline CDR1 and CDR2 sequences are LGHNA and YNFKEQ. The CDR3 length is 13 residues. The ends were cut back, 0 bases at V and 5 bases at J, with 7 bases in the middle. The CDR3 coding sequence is TGTGCCAGCAGCCAAGATGGTCGGTATGGCTACACCTTC. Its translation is CASSQDGRYGYTF.

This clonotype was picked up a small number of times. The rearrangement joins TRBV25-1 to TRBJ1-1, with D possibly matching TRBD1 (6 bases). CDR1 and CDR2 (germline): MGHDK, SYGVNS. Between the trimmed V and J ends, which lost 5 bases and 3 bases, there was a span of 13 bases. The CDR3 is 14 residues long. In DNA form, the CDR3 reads TGTGCCAGCAGTAACCTCAGGGGAGACACTGAAGCTTTCTTT. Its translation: CASSNLRGDTEAFF.

The chain's CDR3 is CASSYGAPSYEQYF. The CDR3 DNA sequence: TGTGCCAGCTCGTATGGGGCCCCCTCCTACGAGCAGTACTTC. The V call is TRBV27, the J call TRBJ2-7, with D maybe TRBD1 (5 bases). Germline CDR1 reads MNHEY; CDR2 reads SMNVEV (reference sequence). Trimming took off 8 bases at V and 0 bases at J, with 14 bases between the two ends. CDR3 length: 14 amino acids.

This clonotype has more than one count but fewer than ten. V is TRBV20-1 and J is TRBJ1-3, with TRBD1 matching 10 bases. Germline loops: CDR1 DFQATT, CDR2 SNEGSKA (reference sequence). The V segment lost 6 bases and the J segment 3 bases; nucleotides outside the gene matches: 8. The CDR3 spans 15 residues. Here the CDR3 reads CSADAGTGVGNTIYF. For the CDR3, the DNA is TGCAGTGCCGACGCCGGGACAGGGGTTGGAAACACCATATATTTT.

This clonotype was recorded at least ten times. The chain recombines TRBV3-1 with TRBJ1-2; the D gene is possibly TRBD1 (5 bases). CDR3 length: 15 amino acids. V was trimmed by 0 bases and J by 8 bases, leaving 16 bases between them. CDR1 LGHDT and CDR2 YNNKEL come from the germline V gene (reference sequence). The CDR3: CASSQEGVREGGYTF. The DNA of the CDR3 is TGTGCCAGCAGCCAAGAAGGGGTCCGGGAGGGGGGCTACACCTTC.

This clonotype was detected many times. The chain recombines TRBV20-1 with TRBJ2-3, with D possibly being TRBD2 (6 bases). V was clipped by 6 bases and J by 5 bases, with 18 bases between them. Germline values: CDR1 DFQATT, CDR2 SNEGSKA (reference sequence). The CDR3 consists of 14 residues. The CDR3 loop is CSALTSGMQDTQYF. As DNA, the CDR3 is TGCAGTGCCCTGACTAGTGGGATGCAAGATACGCAGTATTTT.

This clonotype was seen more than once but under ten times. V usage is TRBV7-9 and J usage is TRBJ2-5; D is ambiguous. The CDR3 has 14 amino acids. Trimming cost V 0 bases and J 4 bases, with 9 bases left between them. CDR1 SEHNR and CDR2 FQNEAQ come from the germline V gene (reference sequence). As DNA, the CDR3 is TGTGCCAGCAGCTTAGCAGGTCGTACAGAGACCCAGTACTTC. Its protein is CASSLAGRTETQYF.

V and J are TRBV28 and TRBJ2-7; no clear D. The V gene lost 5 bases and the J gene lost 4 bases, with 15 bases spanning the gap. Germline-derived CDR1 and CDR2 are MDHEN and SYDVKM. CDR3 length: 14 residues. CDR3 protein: CASSPRTRPYEQYF. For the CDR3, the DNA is TGTGCCAGCAGTCCCCGGACCCGCCCTTACGAGCAGTACTTC.

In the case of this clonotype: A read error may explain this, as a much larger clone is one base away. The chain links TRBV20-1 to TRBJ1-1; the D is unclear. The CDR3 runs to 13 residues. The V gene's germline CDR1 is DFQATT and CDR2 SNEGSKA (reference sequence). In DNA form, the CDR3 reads TGCAGTGCTGCCGACGATATGAACATTGAAGCTTTCTTT. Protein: CSAADDMNIEAFF.

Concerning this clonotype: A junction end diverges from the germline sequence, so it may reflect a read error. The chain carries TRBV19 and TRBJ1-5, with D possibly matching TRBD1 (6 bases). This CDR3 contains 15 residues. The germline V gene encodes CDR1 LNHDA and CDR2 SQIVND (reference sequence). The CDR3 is CASSIGAGDNQPRHF. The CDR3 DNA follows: TGTGCCAGTAGTATCGGAGCAGGGGACAATCAGCCCCGGCATTTT.

The CDR3 reads CATGYGEKLFF. In DNA, the CDR3 is TGTGCCACCGGCTATGGAGAAAAACTGTTTTTT. The rearrangement joins TRBV24-1 to TRBJ1-4; D is ambiguous. Germline V gives CDR1 KGHDR, CDR2 SFDVKD. Trimming cost V 9 bases and J 8 bases, with 9 bases left between them. The length of the CDR3 is 11 residues.

The CDR3 bases are TGTGCCAGCAGACAGACGGCCGACAGCCAACTGCCCCAGCATTTT. Translation gives CASRQTADSQLPQHF. The rearrangement joins TRBV5-5 to TRBJ1-5; perhaps TRBD1 as D (5 bases). Germline values: CDR1 SGHKS, CDR2 YYEKEE (reference sequence). The V end was cut by 5 bases, the J end by 9 bases, with 21 bases between. The length of the CDR3 is 15 residues.

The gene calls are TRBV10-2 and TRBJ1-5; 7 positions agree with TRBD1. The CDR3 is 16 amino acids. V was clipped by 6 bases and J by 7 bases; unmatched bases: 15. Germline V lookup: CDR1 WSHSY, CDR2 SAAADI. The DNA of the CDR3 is TGCGCCAGCAGACCCCTGGGGGGCAGGGGGGAACAGCCCCAGCATTTT. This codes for CASRPLGGRGEQPQHF.

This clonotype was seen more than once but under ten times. Written as DNA, the CDR3 is TGTGCCAGCAACGTCGAGGTGGATCAGCCCCAGCATTTT. This encodes CASNVEVDQPQHF. V and J are TRBV7-9 and TRBJ1-5; D uncertain. V gave up 7 bases and J gave up 5 bases, with 12 bases separating them. The germline gives CDR1 SEHNR, CDR2 FQNEAQ (reference sequence). CDR3 length: 13 residues. The whole variable domain, remainder taken from reference TRBV7-9 and TRBJ1-5, is DTGVSQNPRHKITKRGQNVTFRCDPISEHNRLYWYRQTLGQGPEFLTYFQNEAQLEKSRLLSDRFSAERPKGSFSTLEIQRTEQGDSAMYLCASNVEVDQPQHFGDGTRLSIL.

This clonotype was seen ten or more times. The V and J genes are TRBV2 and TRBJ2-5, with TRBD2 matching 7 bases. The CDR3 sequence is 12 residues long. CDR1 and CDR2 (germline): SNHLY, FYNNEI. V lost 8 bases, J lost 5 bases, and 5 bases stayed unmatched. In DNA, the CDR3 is TGTGCCAGCTGCCTAGCGGTGGAGACCCAGTACTTC. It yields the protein CASCLAVETQYF.